The 4 T cell receptor beta chains given below trace back to one sample, sequenced in a study of OX40 agonist ivuxolimab in advanced cancers. Sequencing used immunoSEQ multiplex PCR; TCRdb keeps in-frame clones, though not all of them. This sample yields 65,000 to 80,000 clones, of which 85% to 95% are seen a single time; 11% belongs to the top ten. This specimen was CD4+ or CD8+ T cells sorted from blood, taken in a trial of the OX40 agonist ivuxolimab. These TCRs come from an adult with an advanced solid tumor such as melanoma, head and neck, liver or kidney cancer.

CDR3 amino acids: CASSTGVIYEQYF. As DNA, the CDR3 is TGTGCCAGCAGCACCGGGGTCATCTACGAGCAGTACTTC. The chain couples TRBV4-2 to TRBJ2-7, with a tentative D call TRBD2 (5 bases). CDR1 is LGHNA, CDR2 YNFKEQ, per germline. The ends were cut back, 5 bases at V and 3 bases at J, with 11 bases in the middle. The CDR3 contains 13 residues.

The chain has TRBV19 and TRBJ1-2; weak D call: TRBD1 (6 bases). The germline V gene encodes CDR1 LNHDA and CDR2 SQIVND (reference sequence). This CDR3 comprises 12 residues. Trimming left V 1 base short and J 7 bases short, with 7 bases between. The CDR3 DNA sequence: TGTGCCAGTAGTATAGCAGGGGCTGGCTACACCTTC. This translates into CASSIAGAGYTF.

This clone is termed medium-sized (0.01 to 0.1%). This chain uses TRBV6-4 with TRBJ2-6; D is undetermined. This CDR3 has 17 residues. Germline CDR1 MRHNA, CDR2 SNTAGT. The V end lost 6 bases, the J end lost 1 base, and 16 bases lay between the germline ends. The CDR3 DNA reads TGTGCCAGCAGCCCCCAAGTCGGCGGTTCTGGGGCCAACGTCCTGACTTTC. Protein sequence: CASSPQVGGSGANVLTF.

The V call is TRBV5-1, the J call TRBJ1-2; TRBD1 aligns across 12 bases. The junction had 9 bases not matched to a gene; V was cut back by 2 bases and J by 1 base. Germline CDR1 is SGHRS and CDR2 is YFSETQ. The CDR3 runs to 18 residues. CDR3 protein: CASSFVWDRGRGNYGYTF. In DNA form, the CDR3 reads TGCGCCAGCAGCTTTGTTTGGGACAGGGGGCGCGGTAACTATGGCTACACCTTC.